This TCR beta chain was obtained from a study of blood T cell repertoires in COVID-19. Across the study: From the United States, Italy and Spain came samples of acute and convalescent COVID-19. Sample material is recorded as cDNA or gDNA derived from T cells, B-cell-depleted T cells, or PBMCs.

There are 13 residues in the CDR3. Trimming pared 3 bases from V and 11 bases from J, leaving 15 bases between. Germline lookup yields CDR1 SGHNT and CDR2 YYREEE (reference sequence). How the authors handled the data: It was from reference gene primer amplification that nucleated cell counts were estimated. Assay used: immunoSEQ multiplex PCR; TCRdb lists only in-frame clones, some missing. The DNA gave D and trimming, while V, J and clone size come from that table. The sample records more than 70,000 clones, about nine tenths being singletons. Sequencing was performed on peripheral blood. The chain links TRBV5-4 to TRBJ2-1, with D tentatively TRBD1 (5 bases). This sequence originates from a man aged 50-59 years with active or convalescent COVID-19. The CDR3 sequence: CASSSPLGPKQFF. CDR3 sequence (DNA): TGTGCCAGCAGCTCCCCCTTGGGGCCGAAGCAGTTCTTC.